This section outlines one T cell receptor beta chain sequence together with its context. The table lists this clone with a few counts. Its antigen remains unidentified. No much larger clonotype is one base removed from it; base qualities were not supplied. CDR1 and CDR2 were assigned from the germline V gene (reference sequence) as MNHEY and SMNVEV. V loses 1 base of germline sequence and J loses 6 bases, and the interval between the two ends is 16 bases. The CDR3 contains 16 residues, cysteine and phenylalanine counted. The kept DNA is CDR3 alone, 48 bases in frame from the first base. The treatment or condition label here, explained by the study, means: suppressive antiretroviral therapy. Cells were stimulated with a pool of overlapping HIV-1 Gag 15-mer peptides at approximately 0.98 ug per peptide per mL. Responding CD4+ T cells were sorted by upregulation of both CD40 ligand and CD69. Participants were HIV-1-infected adults who started suppressive ART during chronic infection. Plasma HIV-1 RNA had been undetectable (below 50 copies/mL) in participants for at least 4 years. To be included, participants needed a CD4+ T cell count above 400 cells/uL and a positive CMV serology. Before stimulation, PBMCs were isolated using density centrifugation and depleted of CD8+ T cells. For around 18 hours, the CD8-depleted PBMCs were stimulated with anti-CD28/CD49d costimulation, a CD40-blocking antibody, and enfuvirtide to prevent new infections. Cell sorting was done on a Beckman Coulter MoFlo Legacy or XDP sorter, and dead cells were excluded with propidium iodide. Genomic DNA was extracted with the QIAamp DNA Mini Kit for samples above one million cells, otherwise with the Quick-DNA Microprep Kit.

TCRbeta repertoires were sequenced from genomic DNA with the immunoSEQ hsTCRB assay version 4 in survey mode. Genomic DNA was diluted to around 10 ng/uL, using up to roughly 1 ug per sample for TCRbeta sequencing. The paper's processing steps were these. Analysis of the TCRbeta data was done in ImmunoSeq Analyzer 3.0, and diversity was computed on productive nucleotide rearrangements. Lower-bound TCR diversity was estimated with the improved Chao index, and clonality with the Gini coefficient using the Immunarch R package. When different nucleotide rearrangements encoded the same CDR3beta amino acid sequence, each rearrangement was treated as a distinct clonotype. Differential abundance analysis identified TCRbeta sequences significantly enriched in antigen-responding cells relative to anti-CD3/anti-CD28-activated cells. Using predicted peptide-MHC specificity as the basis, GLIPH2 grouped TCRs into clusters, both for each participant individually and for the merged data sets that combined participants. TCRdb holds this immuneACCESS table with in-frame rearrangements only. Some clones are missing; in checked studies, unresolved V genes explain under half, and the rest has no known cause. V and J calls and clone size are those listed in that table; D and trimming were worked out from the DNA. For this sample there are 25,000 to 35,000 clones; roughly 70% appear just once. The ten largest account for about 1.5% of the sample.

These data originate in a study of persistence of HIV-infected CD4 T cells (dated by TCRdb to about 2020). About the full investigation: Participants had been on suppressive ART for a median of roughly eight years. The TCR cluster analysis across participants included eight or nine participants for CMV and 6 or 7 participants for Gag. Proviral sequencing was used to assess clonality among infected cells, whereas TCRbeta sequencing gauged the clonality of all cells within each sorted population. Peripheral blood samples of up to about 180 mL were taken at multiple time points, with the exception of a couple of participants who underwent leukapheresis at a single time point. CMV- and HIV-1 Gag-responding CD4+ T cells were isolated from ART-treated individuals so that antigen-driven clonal expansion of HIV-1-infected cells could be examined.

General study outcomes and caveats: Enrichment of degenerate expanded CDR3beta sequences was found in antigen-responding cells, suggesting convergent selection of CD4+ responses to CMV and Gag. Few individuals were included in the study, and only a limited range of antigens was tested. A correlation was observed between TCR oligoclonality and proviral oligoclonality within the same sorted populations. TCRbeta richness in CMV- and Gag-responding cells was significantly lower than in anti-CD3/anti-CD28-responding cells; CMV-responding cells had higher oligoclonality than CD3/CD28-stimulated and Gag-responding cells. Bulk TCR analyses could not be limited to the rare CMV-responding cells that actually contained HIV-1 proviruses.

The source was CD4+ T cells sorted from PBMCs after roughly 20-hour stimulation, collected from a patient who received antiretroviral therapy. The sample's cell subset or site, from its label and the paper: CD40L+CD69+ CD4 T cells responding to HIV-1 Gag peptides. The clonotype was recovered from an adult man with HIV who was CMV-seropositive. Recombination joined TRBV27 with TRBJ1-3, with the D gene call left open. The DNA reads TGTGCCAGCAGTTTATGGTGGGAGAGGGAGGAAAACACCATATATTTT. Its coded protein is CASSLWWEREENTIYF.